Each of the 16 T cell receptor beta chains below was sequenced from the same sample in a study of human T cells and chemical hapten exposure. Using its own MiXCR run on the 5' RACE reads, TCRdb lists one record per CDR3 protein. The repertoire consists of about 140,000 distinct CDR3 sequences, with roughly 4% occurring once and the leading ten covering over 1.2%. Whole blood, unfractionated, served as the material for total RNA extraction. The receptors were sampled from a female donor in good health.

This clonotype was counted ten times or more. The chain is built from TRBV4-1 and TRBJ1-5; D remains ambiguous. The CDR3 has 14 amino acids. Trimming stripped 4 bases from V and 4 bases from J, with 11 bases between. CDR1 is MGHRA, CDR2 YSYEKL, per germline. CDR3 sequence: CASSRGSQNQPQHF. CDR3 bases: TGCGCCAGCAGCCGCGGCAGCCAAAATCAGCCCCAGCATTTT.

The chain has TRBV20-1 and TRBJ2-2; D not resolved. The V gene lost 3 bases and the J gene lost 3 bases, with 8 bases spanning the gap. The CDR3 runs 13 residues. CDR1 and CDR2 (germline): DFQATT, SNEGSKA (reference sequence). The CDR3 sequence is CSARSSDTGELFF. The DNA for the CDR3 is TGCAGTGCTAGGAGTAGTGACACCGGGGAGCTGTTTTTT.

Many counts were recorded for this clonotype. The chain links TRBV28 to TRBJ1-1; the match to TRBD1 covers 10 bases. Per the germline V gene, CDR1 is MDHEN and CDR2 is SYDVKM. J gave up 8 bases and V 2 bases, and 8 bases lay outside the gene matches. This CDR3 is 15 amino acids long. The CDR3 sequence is CASSLRQGAPGEAFF. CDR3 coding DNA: TGTGCCAGCAGTTTAAGACAGGGGGCCCCAGGGGAAGCTTTCTTT.

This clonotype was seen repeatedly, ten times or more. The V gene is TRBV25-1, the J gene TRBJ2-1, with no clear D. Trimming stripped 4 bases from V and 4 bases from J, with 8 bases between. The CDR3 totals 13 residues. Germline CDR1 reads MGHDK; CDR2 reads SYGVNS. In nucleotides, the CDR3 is TGTGCCAGCAGTGTATTGGTGTACAATGAGCAGTTCTTC. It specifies CASSVLVYNEQFF.

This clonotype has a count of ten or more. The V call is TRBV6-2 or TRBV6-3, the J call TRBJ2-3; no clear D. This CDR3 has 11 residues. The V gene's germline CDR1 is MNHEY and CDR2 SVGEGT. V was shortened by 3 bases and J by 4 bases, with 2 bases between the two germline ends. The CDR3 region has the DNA TGTGCCAGCAGTTATTCAGATACGCAGTATTTT. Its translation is CASSYSDTQYF.

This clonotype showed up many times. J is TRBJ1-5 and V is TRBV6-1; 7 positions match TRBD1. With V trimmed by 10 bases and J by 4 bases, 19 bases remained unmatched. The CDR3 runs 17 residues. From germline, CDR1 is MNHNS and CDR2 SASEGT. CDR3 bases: TGTGCCACCACAAGAGTCGGACAAGGGGGCTTTAATCAGCCCCAGCATTTT. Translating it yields CATTRVGQGGFNQPQHF.

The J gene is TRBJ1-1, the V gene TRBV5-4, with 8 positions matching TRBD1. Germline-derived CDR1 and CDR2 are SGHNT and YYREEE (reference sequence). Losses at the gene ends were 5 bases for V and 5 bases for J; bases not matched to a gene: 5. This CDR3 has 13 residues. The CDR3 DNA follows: TGTGCCAGCAGTCAGGGGGCGCGGACTGAAGCTTTCTTT. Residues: CASSQGARTEAFF.

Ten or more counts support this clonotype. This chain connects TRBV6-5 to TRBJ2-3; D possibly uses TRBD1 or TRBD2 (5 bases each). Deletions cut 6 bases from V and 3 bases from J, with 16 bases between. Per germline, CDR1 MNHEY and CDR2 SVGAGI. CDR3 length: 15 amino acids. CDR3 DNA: TGTGCCAGCAGCTTCCTAGCTCCAGGGACAGATACGCAGTATTTT. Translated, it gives CASSFLAPGTDTQYF.

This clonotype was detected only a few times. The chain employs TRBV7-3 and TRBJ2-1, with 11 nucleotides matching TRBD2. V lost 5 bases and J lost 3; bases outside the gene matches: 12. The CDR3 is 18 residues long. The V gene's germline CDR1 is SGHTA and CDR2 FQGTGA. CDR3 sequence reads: CASSLLAGAVRVYNEQFF. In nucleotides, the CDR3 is TGTGCCAGCAGCCTACTAGCGGGGGCCGTCAGGGTCTACAATGAGCAGTTCTTC. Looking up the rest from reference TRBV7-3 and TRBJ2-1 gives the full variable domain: GAGVSQTPSNKVTEKGKYVELRCDPISGHTALYWYRQSLGQGPEFLIYFQGTGAADDSGLPNDRFFAVRPEGSVSTLKIQRTERGDSAVYLCASSLLAGAVRVYNEQFFGPGTRLTVL.

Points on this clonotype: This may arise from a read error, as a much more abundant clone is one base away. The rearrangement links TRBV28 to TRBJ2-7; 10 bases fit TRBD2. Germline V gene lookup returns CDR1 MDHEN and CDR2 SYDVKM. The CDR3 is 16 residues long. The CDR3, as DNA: TGTGCCAGCGGTTTGGAACGGAGCGGGGGGGCCCACGAGCAGTACTTC. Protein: CASGLERSGGAHEQYF.

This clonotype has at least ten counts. CDR3 loop: CASSPGAGQKSYTF. CDR3 nucleotide sequence: TGTGCCAGCTCACCAGGTGCAGGGCAGAAGAGCTACACCTTC. The chain is built from TRBV18 and TRBJ1-2, with D possibly being TRBD1 (5 bases). The CDR3 spans 14 residues. Trimming took 2 bases from V and 9 from J, leaving 16 bases between them. The germline CDR1 and CDR2 sequences are KGHSH and LQKENI. Looking up the rest from reference TRBV18 and TRBJ1-2 gives the full variable domain: NAGVMQNPRHLVRRRGQEARLRCSPMKGHSHVYWYRQLPEEGLKFMVYLQKENIIDESGMPKERFSAEFPKEGPSILRIQQVVRGDSAAYFCASSPGAGQKSYTFGSGTRLTVV.

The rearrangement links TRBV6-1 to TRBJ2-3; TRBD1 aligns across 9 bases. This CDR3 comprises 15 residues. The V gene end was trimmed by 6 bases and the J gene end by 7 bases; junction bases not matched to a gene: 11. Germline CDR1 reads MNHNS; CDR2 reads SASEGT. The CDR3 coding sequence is TGTGCCAGCAGCGTTACGGGACAGGGATTTTATACGCAGTATTTT. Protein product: CASSVTGQGFYTQYF.

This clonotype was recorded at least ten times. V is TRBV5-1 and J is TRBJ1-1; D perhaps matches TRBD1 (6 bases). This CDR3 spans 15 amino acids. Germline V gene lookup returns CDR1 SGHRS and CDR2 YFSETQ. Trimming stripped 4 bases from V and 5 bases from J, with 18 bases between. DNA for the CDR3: TGCGCCAGCAGCCAGCCGGACGCAGGGGATACTGAAGCTTTCTTT. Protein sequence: CASSQPDAGDTEAFF.

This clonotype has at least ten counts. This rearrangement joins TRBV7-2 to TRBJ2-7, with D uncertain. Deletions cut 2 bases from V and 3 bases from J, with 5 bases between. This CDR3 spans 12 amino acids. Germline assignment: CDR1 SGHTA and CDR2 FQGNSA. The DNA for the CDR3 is TGTGCCAGCAGCTTAATCCGCTACGAGCAGTACTTC. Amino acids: CASSLIRYEQYF.

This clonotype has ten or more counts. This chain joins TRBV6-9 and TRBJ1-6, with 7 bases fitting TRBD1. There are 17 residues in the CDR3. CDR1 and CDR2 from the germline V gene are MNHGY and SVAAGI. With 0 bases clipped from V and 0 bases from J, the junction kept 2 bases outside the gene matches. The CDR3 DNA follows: TGTGCCAGCAGTTATTCGCGGGACAGCTCCTATAATTCACCCCTCCACTTT. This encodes CASSYSRDSSYNSPLHF.

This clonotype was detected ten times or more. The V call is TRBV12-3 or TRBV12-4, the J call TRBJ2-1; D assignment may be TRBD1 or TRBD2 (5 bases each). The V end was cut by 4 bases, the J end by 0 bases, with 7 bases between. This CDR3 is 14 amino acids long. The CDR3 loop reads CASSWGSSYNEQFF. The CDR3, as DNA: TGTGCCAGCAGTTGGGGGAGCTCCTACAATGAGCAGTTCTTC.